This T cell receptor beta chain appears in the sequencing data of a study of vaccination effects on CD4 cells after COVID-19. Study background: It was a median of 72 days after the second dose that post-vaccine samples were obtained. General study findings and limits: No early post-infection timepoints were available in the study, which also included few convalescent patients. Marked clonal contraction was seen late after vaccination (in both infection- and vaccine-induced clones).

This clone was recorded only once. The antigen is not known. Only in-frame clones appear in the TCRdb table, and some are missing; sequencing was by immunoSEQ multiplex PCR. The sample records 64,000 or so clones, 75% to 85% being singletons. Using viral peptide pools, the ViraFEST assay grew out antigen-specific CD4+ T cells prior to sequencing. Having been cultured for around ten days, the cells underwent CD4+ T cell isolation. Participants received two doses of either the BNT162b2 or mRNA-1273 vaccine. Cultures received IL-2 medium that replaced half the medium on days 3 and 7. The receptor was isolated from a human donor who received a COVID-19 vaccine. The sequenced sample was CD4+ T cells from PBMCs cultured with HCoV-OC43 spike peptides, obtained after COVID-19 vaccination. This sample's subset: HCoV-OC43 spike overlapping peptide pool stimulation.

DNA for the CDR3: TGTGCCAGCAGTTTATCGTCGTGGGGGCAAGGCGGCTACACCTTC. Protein sequence: CASSLSSWGQGGYTF. J is TRBJ1-2 and V is TRBV27; TRBD1 might be the D (6 bases). CDR1 is MNHEY and CDR2 is SMNVEV in the germline V gene (reference sequence). V was shortened by 0 bases and J by 8 bases, with 16 bases between the two germline ends. The CDR3 runs to 15 residues.